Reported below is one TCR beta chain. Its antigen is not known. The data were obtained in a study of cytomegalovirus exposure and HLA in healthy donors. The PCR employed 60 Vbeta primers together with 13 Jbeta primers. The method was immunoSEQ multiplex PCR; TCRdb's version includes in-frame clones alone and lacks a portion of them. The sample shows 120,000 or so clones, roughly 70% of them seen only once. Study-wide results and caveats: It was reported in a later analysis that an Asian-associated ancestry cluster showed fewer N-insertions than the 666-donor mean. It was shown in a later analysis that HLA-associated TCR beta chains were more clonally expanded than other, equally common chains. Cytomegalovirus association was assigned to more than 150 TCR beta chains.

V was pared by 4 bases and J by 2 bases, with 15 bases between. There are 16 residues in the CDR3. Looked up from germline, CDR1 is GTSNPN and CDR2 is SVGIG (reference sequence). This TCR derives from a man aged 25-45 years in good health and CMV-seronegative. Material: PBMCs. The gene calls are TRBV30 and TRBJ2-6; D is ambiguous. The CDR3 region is CAWNKNRRAGANVLTF. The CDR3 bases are TGTGCCTGGAATAAAAATCGGAGAGCTGGGGCCAACGTCCTGACTTTC.